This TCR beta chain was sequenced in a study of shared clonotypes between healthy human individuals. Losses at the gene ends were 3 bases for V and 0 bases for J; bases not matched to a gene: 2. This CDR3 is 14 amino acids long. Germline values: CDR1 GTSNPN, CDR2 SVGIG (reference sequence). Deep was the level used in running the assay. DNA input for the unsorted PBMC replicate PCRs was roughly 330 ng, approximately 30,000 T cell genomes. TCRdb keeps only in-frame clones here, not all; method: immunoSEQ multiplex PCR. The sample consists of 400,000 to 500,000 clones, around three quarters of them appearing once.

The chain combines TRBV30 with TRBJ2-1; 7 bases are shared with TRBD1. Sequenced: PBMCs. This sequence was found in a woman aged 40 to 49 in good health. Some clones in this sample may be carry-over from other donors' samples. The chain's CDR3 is CAWRQGTSYNEQFF. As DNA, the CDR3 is TGTGCCTGGAGACAGGGGACCTCCTACAATGAGCAGTTCTTC.